The 19 T cell receptor beta chains given below trace back to one sample, sequenced in a study of T cell responses to AZD1222 COVID-19 vaccine. Profiled with immunoSEQ multiplex PCR; TCRdb holds only in-frame clones, not every one. The sample carries 95,000 to 150,000 clones, 70% to 90% recorded once. Sequencing used peripheral blood, obtained on day 0 of AZD1222 vaccination. These receptors were taken from an adult in good health.

This chain connects TRBV6-1 to TRBJ1-5; D gene unclear. Trimming removed 4 bases from V and 0 bases from J, with 13 bases in between. Germline V gene data show CDR1 as MNHNS and CDR2 as SASEGT. The CDR3 loop spans 16 amino acids. The CDR3 sequence: CASSGEGMTSNQPQHF. CDR3 DNA: TGTGCCAGCAGTGGTGAAGGGATGACTAGCAATCAGCCCCAGCATTTT.

This rearrangement joins TRBV6-5 to TRBJ1-2; 8 positions match TRBD1. J was trimmed by 7 bases and V by 5 bases; bases with no gene match: 3. This CDR3 has 12 residues. Germline V gene lookup returns CDR1 MNHEY and CDR2 SVGAGI. CDR3: CASSRQGLGYTF. Here the CDR3 DNA reads TGTGCCAGCAGTCGACAGGGGCTTGGCTACACCTTC.

This clone was seen a single time. This chain links TRBV11-3 with TRBJ2-7; TRBD1 agrees at 8 bases. Germline assignment: CDR1 SGHNT and CDR2 YENEEA. This CDR3 has 15 residues. V shed 5 bases, J shed 5 bases, and the junction held 11 bases outside the gene matches. For the CDR3, the DNA is TGTGCCAGCAGCGGGGCCCGGGACAGGTCCCACGAGCAGTACTTC. Translated: CASSGARDRSHEQYF.

This sequence joins TRBV10-3 and TRBJ2-7; D possibly uses TRBD1 or TRBD2 (6 bases each). The CDR3 runs to 15 residues. Deletions cut 10 bases from V and 5 bases from J, with 24 bases between. Germline loops: CDR1 ENHRY, CDR2 SYGVKD. This chain's CDR3 is CATVPPGAGSNEQYF. CDR3 in DNA: TGTGCCACCGTACCCCCGGGGGCGGGGAGTAACGAGCAGTACTTC.

The chain is built from TRBV7-9 and TRBJ2-1; 13 bases fit TRBD2. The CDR3 is 17 amino acids. V dropped 0 bases and J dropped 6; count of bases not matched to a gene: 5. Looked up from germline, CDR1 is SEHNR and CDR2 is FQNEAQ (reference sequence). The CDR3 sequence is CASSLAPGLAGVNEQFF. The CDR3 region has the DNA TGTGCCAGCAGCTTAGCGCCCGGACTAGCGGGAGTCAATGAGCAGTTCTTC.

The chain carries TRBV7-2 and TRBJ1-2, with 8 nucleotides matching TRBD1. The CDR3 contains 13 residues. Trimming at V came to 6 bases and at J to 8 bases, leaving 8 bases not matched to a gene. The germline gives CDR1 SGHTA, CDR2 FQGNSA. The CDR3 bases are TGTGCCAGCAGATTTACAGGGGGAGTAGGCTACACCTTC. Protein product: CASRFTGGVGYTF.

The J gene is TRBJ1-3, the V gene TRBV6-1, with D hard to call. Germline V gives CDR1 MNHNS, CDR2 SASEGT. V lost 1 base and J lost 2, with 12 bases in between. The CDR3 is 16 residues long. CDR3 protein: CASSEVPTTTGNTIYF. CDR3 DNA sequence: TGTGCCAGCAGTGAAGTTCCGACAACGACTGGAAACACCATATATTTT.

The chain combines TRBV6-5 with TRBJ1-1; D gene ambiguous. CDR1 and CDR2 from the germline V gene are MNHEY and SVGAGI. Trimming shortened V by 5 bases and J by 1 base, and 14 bases separated the two germline ends. This CDR3 is built from 15 residues. CDR3 protein: CASSKAGTKNTEAFF. The CDR3 DNA reads TGTGCCAGCAGTAAGGCAGGCACAAAGAACACTGAAGCTTTCTTT.

Only one count was recorded for this clone. The chain carries TRBV9 and TRBJ2-3, with D possibly matching TRBD2 (6 bases). Germline CDR1 is SGDLS and CDR2 is YYNGEE. This CDR3 spans 16 amino acids. V lost 2 bases, J lost 0 bases, and 13 bases lay in between. CDR3 residues: CASSVMGLTSTDTQYF. The CDR3 bases are TGTGCCAGCAGCGTCATGGGACTCACTAGCACAGATACGCAGTATTTT.

The chain is built from TRBV24-1 and TRBJ2-7; 15 nucleotides align to TRBD2. Germline assignment: CDR1 KGHDR and CDR2 SFDVKD. The CDR3 totals 18 residues. With V trimmed by 3 bases and J by 5 bases, 10 bases remained unmatched. CDR3 DNA: TGTGCCACCAGTGATCCCCGGACTAGCGGGGGGGCAAAGAACGAGCAGTACTTC. Protein sequence: CATSDPRTSGGAKNEQYF.

This chain connects TRBV11-3 to TRBJ2-1; D unresolved. Germline V lookup: CDR1 SGHNT, CDR2 YENEEA. Trimming removed 5 bases at V and 1 base at J, with 21 bases between. CDR3 size: 18 residues. CDR3: CASSPFKIEVGSYNEQFF. In nucleotides, the CDR3 is TGTGCCAGCAGCCCCTTTAAGATAGAGGTAGGGTCCTACAATGAGCAGTTCTTC.

V usage is TRBV15 and J usage is TRBJ2-7; TRBD2 matches at 10 bases. V lost 1 base to trimming and J lost 9 bases; unmatched junction nucleotides: 9. Germline V CDR1 and CDR2: LNHNV, YYDKDF (reference sequence). This CDR3 has 15 residues. The CDR3 sequence is CATSRVAASGRLQYF. CDR3 DNA: TGTGCCACCAGCAGAGTAGCGGCTAGCGGGAGATTGCAGTACTTC.

V gene TRBV9 combines with J gene TRBJ2-1, with 12 bases matching TRBD1. V lost 7 bases to trimming and J lost 8 bases; unmatched junction nucleotides: 7. Germline-derived CDR1 and CDR2 are SGDLS and YYNGEE. The CDR3 has 14 amino acids. The CDR3 spells CASWRGQGADEQFF. In DNA, the CDR3 is TGTGCCAGCTGGCGGGGACAGGGGGCCGATGAGCAGTTCTTC.

Written as DNA, the CDR3 is TGTGCCTGGAGTGGCCGGGGATATTACTACGAGCAGTACTTC. Amino acid sequence: CAWSGRGYYYEQYF. The rearrangement links TRBV30 to TRBJ2-7; D is possibly TRBD2 (5 bases). The CDR3 length is 14 residues. V was clipped by 1 base and J by 3 bases, with 13 bases between them. From germline, CDR1 is GTSNPN and CDR2 SVGIG (reference sequence).

The gene calls are TRBV28 and TRBJ1-1, with D hard to call. Trimming removed 2 bases at V and 5 bases at J, with 12 bases between. There are 14 residues in the CDR3. Germline-derived CDR1 and CDR2 are MDHEN and SYDVKM. CDR3 amino acids: CASSLGEIGTEAFF. The CDR3 DNA reads as TGTGCCAGCAGTTTAGGGGAAATAGGGACTGAAGCTTTCTTT.

The chain recombines TRBV4-3 with TRBJ2-3, with D perhaps matching TRBD2 (5 bases). Germline V CDR1 and CDR2: LGHNA, YSLEER. This CDR3 comprises 17 residues. The V and J ends lost 1 base and 2 bases respectively, with 16 bases between them. CDR3 residues: CASSQGAASTNTDTQYF. CDR3 bases: TGCGCCAGCAGCCAAGGCGCGGCTAGCACTAACACAGATACGCAGTATTTT.

The chain links TRBV29-1 to TRBJ1-3; D remains ambiguous. V shed 4 bases and J shed 4 bases, with 5 bases lying between them. The CDR3 has 11 residues. CDR1 is SQVTM, CDR2 ANQGSEA, per germline. CDR3 bases: TGCAGCGTTGGGGTCGGAAACACCATATATTTT. It translates to CSVGVGNTIYF.

J is TRBJ2-5 and V is TRBV7-2, with TRBD2 matching over 9 bases. With 3 bases clipped from V and 7 bases from J, the junction kept 9 bases outside the gene matches. The CDR3 loop spans 15 amino acids. The germline gives CDR1 SGHTA, CDR2 FQGNSA. In nucleotides, the CDR3 is TGTGCCAGCAGCTTCAGGGGACTAGCATGGGGGACCCAGTACTTC. Amino acids: CASSFRGLAWGTQYF.

The V and J genes are TRBV10-3 and TRBJ2-7; D may be TRBD2 (5 bases). CDR3 length equals 10 residues. The V end was cut by 10 bases, the J end by 5 bases, with 9 bases between. Germline CDR1 is ENHRY and CDR2 is SYGVKD. The CDR3 reads CATGGHEQYF. CDR3 DNA: TGTGCCACAGGAGGACACGAGCAGTACTTC.